This TCR beta chain was profiled in a study of blood T cell repertoires in COVID-19. Germline assignment: CDR1 MNHEY and CDR2 SMNVEV (reference sequence). The CDR3 has 16 residues. Deletions cut 5 bases from V and 8 bases from J, with 21 bases between. The protocol was immunoSEQ multiplex PCR, while the TCRdb copy is restricted to in-frame clones and leaves out a portion. The repertoire consists of about 430,000 clones, with roughly 89% occurring once and the leading ten covering 0.7% to 0.85%. The chain uses TRBV27 and TRBJ1-4; tentatively, D is TRBD1 (6 bases). This clonotype was obtained from a man between 18 and 29 years old with COVID-19, enrolled during active disease. The sample was peripheral blood. Written as DNA, the CDR3 is TGTGCCAGCAGTGTTACTTACAGGGCTAATGAAGAAAAACTGTTTTTT. Translation gives CASSVTYRANEEKLFF.